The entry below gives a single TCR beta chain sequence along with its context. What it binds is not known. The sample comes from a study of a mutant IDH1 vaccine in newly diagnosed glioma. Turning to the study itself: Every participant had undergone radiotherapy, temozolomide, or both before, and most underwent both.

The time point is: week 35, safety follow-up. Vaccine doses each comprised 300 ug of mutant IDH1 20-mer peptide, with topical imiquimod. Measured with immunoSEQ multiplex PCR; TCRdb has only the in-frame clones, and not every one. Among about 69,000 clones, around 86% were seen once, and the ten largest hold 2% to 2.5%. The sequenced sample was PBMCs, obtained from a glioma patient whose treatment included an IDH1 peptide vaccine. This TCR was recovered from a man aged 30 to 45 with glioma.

CDR3 protein: CASSIERRQGFNEQFF. DNA of the CDR3: TGTGCCAGTAGTATAGAAAGGAGACAGGGGTTTAATGAGCAGTTCTTC. The chain recombines TRBV19 with TRBJ2-1, with 8 nucleotides matching TRBD1. This CDR3 region has 16 residues. The trim removed 0 bases at V and 7 bases at J, leaving 8 bases unmatched. In germline, CDR1 is LNHDA, CDR2 SQIVND (reference sequence).